This entry lists 27 T cell receptor beta chains sequenced from one sample in a study of T-cell memory formation after mild COVID-19 (dated by TCRdb to 2020 to 2022). Library preparation used 5' RACE. Instrument on record: Illumina NovaSeq 6000. TCRdb took the public reads, trimmed them with fastp at Q25, ran MiXCR for clone calling and kept in-frame beta chains. When rows share a CDR3 protein, they turn into one entry using the most common DNA and genes. In this sample the table shows 200,000 to 250,000 distinct CDR3 sequences, roughly a tenth of which occur a single time. The top ten constitute 2.5% to 3.5% of the sample. Sequencing was carried out using PBMCs or a T cell subset sorted from them (not recorded which). The receptor source for this set is a man aged 18 to 30 who had mild COVID-19 (a few samples of this study predate the infection). The sample titles of this study are shuffled in the database, so cell type and time point are left out; the donor was told from shared clones.

The table lists this clonotype with a few counts. The V and J genes are TRBV12-3 or TRBV12-4 and TRBJ1-1; weak D call: TRBD1 (6 bases). There are 13 residues in the CDR3. Trimming pared 6 bases from V and 8 bases from J, leaving 16 bases between. CDR3 loop: CASSPGANLEAFF. CDR3 in DNA: TGTGCCAGCAGCCCAGGGGCCAATCTCGAAGCTTTCTTT.

This clonotype occurred a few times. The chain joins TRBV5-1 to TRBJ2-7, with D maybe TRBD1 (5 bases). Germline V gives CDR1 SGHRS, CDR2 YFSETQ. The CDR3 has 15 amino acids. Deletions cut 0 bases from V and 6 bases from J, with 16 bases between. This CDR3 is CASSLEVQGVAEQYF. CDR3 sequence (DNA): TGCGCCAGCAGCTTGGAAGTCCAGGGCGTGGCCGAGCAGTACTTC.

This clonotype appeared a few times. The gene calls are TRBV24-1 and TRBJ2-1; 8 bases are a match to TRBD2. Unmatched junction bases numbered 6, after V lost 3 bases and J lost 0 bases. In germline, CDR1 is KGHDR, CDR2 SFDVKD. The CDR3 spans 17 residues. CDR3: CATSDPGGGSSYNEQFF. Here the CDR3 DNA reads TGTGCCACCAGTGATCCCGGGGGGGGAAGCTCCTACAATGAGCAGTTCTTC.

This clonotype was seen many times. The V gene is TRBV6-5, the J gene TRBJ1-2, with TRBD1 matching over 8 bases. With 2 bases clipped from V and 0 bases from J, the junction kept 8 bases outside the gene matches. The CDR3 spans 17 residues. Germline CDR1 reads MNHEY; CDR2 reads SVGAGI. This chain's CDR3 is CASSYKRDRQANYGYTF. The DNA for the CDR3 is TGTGCCAGCAGTTACAAAAGGGACAGGCAAGCTAACTATGGCTACACCTTC.

The chain has TRBV20-1 and TRBJ2-5; D is undetermined. The V and J ends lost 5 bases and 4 bases respectively, with 2 bases between them. CDR1 is DFQATT and CDR2 is SNEGSKA in the germline V gene (reference sequence). The CDR3 has 9 residues. In nucleotides, the CDR3 is TGCAGTGCTTTAGAGACCCAGTACTTC. This sequence encodes CSALETQYF.

This clonotype was recorded at least ten times. One end of the junction does not line up with germline, which may come from a read error. The V and J genes are TRBV7-2 and TRBJ2-3, with TRBD2 as a possible D gene (7 bases). The CDR3 sequence is 16 residues long. Germline values: CDR1 SGHTA, CDR2 FQGNSA. CDR3 loop: CASSFWGGLGSDTQYF. The DNA of the CDR3 is TGTGCTAGCAGCTTTTGGGGGGGCCTGGGTTCAGATACGCAGTATTTT.

The chain combines TRBV7-2 with TRBJ2-7; D may match TRBD1 or TRBD2 (5 bases each). Germline CDR1 reads SGHTA; CDR2 reads FQGNSA. The CDR3 runs to 15 residues. Trimming stripped 3 bases from V and 2 bases from J, with 14 bases between. The CDR3 loop is CASSFSGTIPYEQYF. The CDR3 coding sequence is TGTGCCAGCAGCTTCTCCGGGACCATCCCCTACGAGCAGTACTTC.

This clonotype has just a few counts. The V call is TRBV2, the J call TRBJ2-3; D is perhaps TRBD1 or TRBD2 (5 bases each). V was cut by 7 bases and J by 2 bases, with 13 bases left in between. Looked up from germline, CDR1 is SNHLY and CDR2 is FYNNEI. The CDR3 has 14 amino acids. The DNA for the CDR3 is TGTGCCAGCACCTTTCGGGGCGTCACAGATACGCAGTATTTT. As protein: CASTFRGVTDTQYF. Looking up the rest from reference TRBV2 and TRBJ2-3 gives the full variable domain: EPEVTQTPSHQVTQMGQEVILRCVPISNHLYFYWYRQILGQKVEFLVSFYNNEISEKSEIFDDQFSVERPDGSNFTLKIRSTKLEDSAMYFCASTFRGVTDTQYFGPGTRLTVL.

This clonotype was recorded at least ten times. This chain connects TRBV5-5 to TRBJ2-7, with a weak D call TRBD2 (7 bases). This CDR3 spans 15 amino acids. Trimming shortened V by 4 bases and J by 2 bases, and 16 bases separated the two germline ends. Germline lookup yields CDR1 SGHKS and CDR2 YYEKEE (reference sequence). The CDR3 DNA follows: TGTGCCAGCAGCCGGGGAGGGGGTTTGACCTACGAGCAGTACTTC. Its translation: CASSRGGGLTYEQYF.

V gene TRBV29-1 combines with J gene TRBJ2-1; 9 positions agree with TRBD2. The CDR3 has 15 residues. Germline-derived CDR1 and CDR2 are SQVTM and ANQGSEA. Trimming removed 1 base from V and 4 bases from J; junction bases left unmatched: 5. The CDR3 here is CSVEGASGVYNEQFF. The CDR3 coding sequence is TGCAGCGTTGAAGGGGCTAGCGGGGTATACAATGAGCAGTTCTTC.

In its sample, this clonotype was seen a few times. The rearrangement joins TRBV20-1 to TRBJ2-5; 11 bases are a match to TRBD2. V was clipped by 2 bases and J by 1 base; unmatched bases: 6. The CDR3 runs 16 residues. Germline V gene sequence: CDR1 DFQATT, CDR2 SNEGSKA (reference sequence). This CDR3 reads CSARPTSGDLQETQYF. The CDR3 DNA follows: TGCAGTGCTAGACCGACTAGCGGGGATCTCCAAGAGACCCAGTACTTC.

The rearrangement uses TRBV6-4 and TRBJ2-7; 10 positions agree with TRBD2. Germline CDR1 and CDR2: MRHNA and SNTAGT. J lost 4 bases, V lost 4 bases, and 1 base had no gene match. The CDR3 is 13 residues long. Written as DNA, the CDR3 is TGTGCCAGCAGTGCTAGCGGGGGTTACGAGCAGTACTTC. This sequence encodes CASSASGGYEQYF.

This rearrangement joins TRBV7-9 to TRBJ1-1; D gene ambiguous. Trimming took off 3 bases at V and 5 bases at J, with 10 bases between the two ends. CDR1 is SEHNR and CDR2 is FQNEAQ in the germline V gene (reference sequence). This CDR3 comprises 13 residues. CDR3 nucleotides: TGTGCCAGCAGCTTGCAGGTGAGGACTGAAGCTTTCTTT. Protein sequence: CASSLQVRTEAFF.

This clonotype showed up just a few times. The chain employs TRBV10-3 and TRBJ1-4; D ambiguous. The CDR3 loop spans 13 amino acids. Trimming shortened V by 7 bases and J by 6 bases, and 12 bases separated the two germline ends. Germline V gene lookup returns CDR1 ENHRY and CDR2 SYGVKD. CDR3: CAINHNRDEKLFF. CDR3 sequence (DNA): TGTGCCATCAATCACAACCGAGATGAAAAACTGTTTTTT.

This clonotype was found a few times. In nucleotides, the CDR3 is TGTGCCAGCAGTGAGAGGACAGGGGAACCCGGGGAGCTGTTTTTT. As protein: CASSERTGEPGELFF. V is TRBV2 and J is TRBJ2-2; TRBD1 agrees at 9 bases. Germline values: CDR1 SNHLY, CDR2 FYNNEI. Trimming removed 3 bases from V and 6 bases from J; junction bases left unmatched: 5. This CDR3 region has 15 residues.

This clonotype has more than one count but fewer than ten. The chain is built from TRBV12-3 or TRBV12-4 and TRBJ1-6, with a possible D match to TRBD1 (6 bases). The CDR3 sequence is 13 residues long. The V and J ends lost 4 bases and 11 bases respectively, with 12 bases between them. The CDR3 sequence: CASSSGVGAPLHF. CDR3 coding DNA: TGTGCCAGCAGTTCAGGGGTAGGGGCACCCCTCCACTTT.

The genes are TRBV9 and TRBJ1-2; 9 nucleotides line up with TRBD1. Germline CDR1 SGDLS, CDR2 YYNGEE. The V segment lost 3 bases and the J segment 5 bases; nucleotides outside the gene matches: 8. This CDR3 is built from 15 residues. The CDR3: CASSADRGGGYGYTF. CDR3 nucleotide sequence: TGTGCCAGCAGCGCGGACAGGGGAGGAGGGTATGGCTACACCTTC.

The V gene is TRBV2, the J gene TRBJ2-5, with TRBD2 matching 8 bases. CDR3 length: 14 residues. The junction had 4 bases not matched to a gene; V was cut back by 4 bases and J by 3 bases. CDR1 and CDR2 (germline): SNHLY, FYNNEI. CDR3 residues: CASSVRRGEETQYF. DNA for the CDR3: TGTGCCAGCAGTGTAAGGCGGGGGGAAGAGACCCAGTACTTC.

V usage is TRBV5-1 and J usage is TRBJ2-7; TRBD1 might be the D (6 bases). Trimming stripped 4 bases from V and 5 bases from J, with 19 bases between. The CDR3 is made up of 15 amino acids. The germline V gene encodes CDR1 SGHRS and CDR2 YFSETQ. The CDR3 reads CASSRQTGFRDEQYF. For the CDR3, the DNA is TGCGCCAGCAGCCGACAGACAGGTTTCCGTGACGAGCAGTACTTC.

In DNA form, the CDR3 reads TGTGCCAGCTCACTGTCCGAAAATCTGGATACGCAGTATTTT. Protein: CASSLSENLDTQYF. The V and J genes are TRBV18 and TRBJ2-3, with D unclear. CDR3 length equals 14 residues. V was cut by 4 bases and J by 6 bases, with 14 bases left in between. The germline V gene has CDR1 KGHSH and CDR2 LQKENI.

The table lists this clonotype with a few counts. V usage is TRBV6-5 and J usage is TRBJ1-2; weak D call: TRBD1 (5 bases). Germline V CDR1 and CDR2: MNHEY, SVGAGI. The CDR3 spans 13 residues. Trimming left V 5 bases short and J 8 bases short, with 15 bases between. This chain's CDR3 is CASSPWGGEGYTF. The CDR3 DNA is TGTGCCAGCAGTCCCTGGGGGGGAGAGGGCTACACCTTC.

This clonotype was counted between two and nine times. The rearrangement joins TRBV14 to TRBJ2-3; a possible D gene is TRBD1 (6 bases). The CDR3 runs to 15 residues. Germline V lookup: CDR1 SGHDN, CDR2 FVKESK. V gave up 4 bases and J gave up 1 base, with 12 bases separating them. DNA of the CDR3: TGTGCCAGCAGCCTCGGGACACCGGGCACAGATACGCAGTATTTT. Encoded protein: CASSLGTPGTDTQYF.

This chain joins TRBV5-1 and TRBJ2-1; 8 positions agree with TRBD2. The CDR3 loop spans 15 amino acids. The V segment lost 4 bases and the J segment 0 bases; nucleotides outside the gene matches: 3. Germline V gene sequence: CDR1 SGHRS, CDR2 YFSETQ. For the CDR3, the DNA is TGCGCCAGCAGCGGCCTAGCGGGCTCCTACAATGAGCAGTTCTTC. As protein: CASSGLAGSYNEQFF.

This clonotype appeared a few times. This chain connects TRBV20-1 to TRBJ2-4, with 8 bases identical to TRBD1. CDR3 length equals 12 residues. Germline V gene data show CDR1 as DFQATT and CDR2 as SNEGSKA (reference sequence). Trimming cost V 6 bases and J 6 bases; bases outside gene matches: 4. The CDR3, as DNA: TGCAGTGCCAATGACAGGGGAAACATTCAGTACTTC. It encodes CSANDRGNIQYF.

The chain combines TRBV18 with TRBJ2-7; 10 bases agree with TRBD1. With 0 bases clipped from V and 3 bases from J, the junction kept 2 bases outside the gene matches. This CDR3 has 15 amino acids. Germline lookup yields CDR1 KGHSH and CDR2 LQKENI. CDR3 in amino acids: CASSPPGQGFYEQYF. The CDR3 coding sequence is TGTGCCAGCTCACCACCGGGACAGGGGTTCTACGAGCAGTACTTC.

The CDR3 DNA sequence: TGTGCCAGCAGTGAACGTGAGAACACTGAAGCTTTCTTT. Protein product: CASSERENTEAFF. The chain uses TRBV6-1 and TRBJ1-1; D unresolved. The CDR3 extends over 13 amino acids. Germline CDR1 reads MNHNS; CDR2 reads SASEGT. The V end lost 2 bases, the J end lost 1 base, and 5 bases lay between the germline ends.

This clonotype was observed many times. One end of the junction varies from germline; a read error may be responsible. The V and J genes are TRBV12-3 or TRBV12-4 and TRBJ1-2; D unclear. This CDR3 comprises 14 residues. CDR3 sequence reads: CASGLVAGSYGYTF. As DNA, the CDR3 is TGTGCCAGCGGTTTAGTCGCCGGCAGCTATGGCTACACCTTC.